The 7 T cell receptor beta chains below all came from one sample that was sequenced in a study of spatial heterogeneity in lung cancer. Specified time point: sample taken at primary tumor resection. Which antigens these TCRs recognize remains unknown. General observations from the study: Tumors with more nonsynonymous mutations had more expanded intratumoral alpha and beta TCRs.

Each CDR3 protein gets one entry after TCRdb re-called the 5' RACE reads with MiXCR. There are about 9,500 distinct CDR3 sequences in the sample; more than 13% occur only once, and roughly an eighth lies in the top ten. The source was lung tumor tissue, collected at surgery. Receptor source: a male donor with early-stage non-small cell lung cancer.

This clonotype was picked up many times. The library was designed around alpha chains, so this beta chain is a stray read whose abundance carries little weight. This chain links TRBV18 with TRBJ2-7, with D uncertain. CDR1 is KGHSH and CDR2 is LQKENI in the germline V gene. V was pared by 6 bases and J by 0 bases, with 12 bases between. The length of the CDR3 is 14 residues. The CDR3 region has the DNA TGTGCCAGCTCCTCGGCCTCCTACTCCTACGAGCAGTACTTC. Translated: CASSSASYSYEQYF.

This clonotype is classed as medium-sized. This beta chain was picked up by a library intended for alpha chains and is off target, so its count carries little meaning. This chain uses TRBV20-1 with TRBJ2-7, with D possibly matching TRBD1 (6 bases). The CDR3 length is 11 residues. Germline-derived CDR1 and CDR2 are DFQATT and SNEGSKA (reference sequence). Trimming pared 8 bases from V and 4 bases from J, leaving 12 bases between. CDR3 amino acids: CSSYRGYEQYF. Written as DNA, the CDR3 is TGCAGTTCCTATAGGGGGTACGAGCAGTACTTC.

By share of the sample, this clonotype is medium-sized. Since the library was made to target alpha chains, this beta chain is a stray read and its abundance is not meaningful. CDR3 DNA: TGTGCCAGCAGTGGGACTAGCGGGACCCACCGAGAGACCCAGTACTTC. Its protein is CASSGTSGTHRETQYF. V is TRBV2 and J is TRBJ2-5, with 12 bases matching TRBD2. V shed 4 bases and J 4 bases; nucleotides not matched to a gene: 7. The CDR3 has 16 amino acids. The germline V gene has CDR1 SNHLY and CDR2 FYNNEI.

At least ten counts were recorded for this clonotype. Little can be read into the size of this beta chain, an off-target read in a library designed for alpha chains. This sequence joins TRBV6-6 and TRBJ2-7; 9 nucleotides line up with TRBD2. The CDR3 loop spans 15 amino acids. J lost 6 bases, V lost 6 bases, and 12 bases had no gene match. Germline CDR1 and CDR2: MNHNY and SVGAGI (reference sequence). This chain's CDR3 is CASRLAGTSNVEQYF. DNA for the CDR3: TGTGCCAGCAGGCTAGCCGGGACTAGCAATGTCGAGCAGTACTTC.

By sample share, this clonotype is medium-sized. This beta chain slipped into a library made for alpha chains as a stray read, so its size is not meaningful. This chain's CDR3 is CASSYELPGMTEAFF. The CDR3 nucleotides are TGTGCCAGCAGTTATGAGTTGCCGGGGATGACTGAAGCTTTCTTT. The J gene is TRBJ1-1, the V gene TRBV6-5; D is unclear. Looked up from germline, CDR1 is MNHEY and CDR2 is SVGAGI. The CDR3 is 15 residues long. Trimming stripped 3 bases from V and 5 bases from J, with 16 bases between.

This clonotype was seen repeatedly, ten times or more. Little can be read into the size of this beta chain, an off-target read in a library designed for alpha chains. The V and J genes are TRBV7-9 and TRBJ2-7; 7 nucleotides agree with TRBD1. The V gene end was trimmed by 5 bases and the J gene end by 1 base; junction bases not matched to a gene: 5. Germline CDR1 and CDR2: SEHNR and FQNEAQ (reference sequence). The CDR3 is 14 amino acids. CDR3 protein: CASSMRQGSYEQYF. Here the CDR3 DNA reads TGTGCCAGCAGCATGAGACAGGGTTCCTACGAGCAGTACTTC. The whole variable domain, remainder taken from reference TRBV7-9 and TRBJ2-7, is DTGVSQNPRHKITKRGQNVTFRCDPISEHNRLYWYRQTLGQGPEFLTYFQNEAQLEKSRLLSDRFSAERPKGSFSTLEIQRTEQGDSAMYLCASSMRQGSYEQYFGPGTRLTVT.

This clonotype was observed at least ten times. For a library built for alpha chains, this beta chain is a stray read; little rests on its size. This rearrangement joins TRBV30 to TRBJ2-1; D is unclear. Germline V gene data show CDR1 as GTSNPN and CDR2 as SVGIG (reference sequence). V lost 3 bases and J lost 12, with 18 bases in between. The CDR3 runs 13 residues. CDR3 residues: CAWSGLEAKRQFF. Here the CDR3 DNA reads TGTGCCTGGAGCGGGCTTGAGGCAAAGAGGCAGTTCTTC.